The clone carrying this T cell receptor beta chain was recorded a few times. This sample is drawn from a study of blood T cell repertoires in COVID-19. Study background: The study drew acute and convalescent COVID-19 samples from the United States, Italy and Spain. T cells, B-cell-depleted T cells, or PBMCs provided the cDNA or gDNA that served as material.

Seattle cases were enrolled at active infection and followed longitudinally. Original processing methods: Reference gene primer amplification gave estimated nucleated cell counts. The assay was immunoSEQ multiplex PCR, and TCRdb's table has in-frame clones only and misses some. The DNA gave D and trimming, while V, J and clone size come from that table. The sample holds approximately 53,000 clones, roughly 90% seen once. The CDR3 contains 16 residues. The V gene's germline CDR1 is SGHTA and CDR2 FQGNSA. Trimming took 2 bases from V and 3 from J; bases not matched to a gene: 7. The sequence came from an elderly woman with COVID-19, enrolled during active disease. Sequencing was carried out using peripheral blood. The chain recombines TRBV7-2 with TRBJ2-7; 10 bases align to TRBD2. CDR3 protein: CASSLSGGASSYEQYF. In DNA, the CDR3 is TGTGCCAGCAGCTTAAGCGGGGGGGCTAGTAGCTACGAGCAGTACTTC.